These T cell receptor beta chains were read from a single sample in a study of Graves' ophthalmopathy and Graves' hyperthyroidism. MiXCR, run by TCRdb on the multiplex PCR reads, gives a single entry per CDR3 protein. The data show hundreds of thousands of distinct CDR3 sequences, roughly two fifths seen once. Specimen: peripheral blood. These receptors all come from an adult man with Graves' ophthalmopathy. Both conserved end residues are part of each CDR3. Fields, in order: clone size, D gene, V gene, CDR3 protein. D genes are given only for firm matches. Some rows mark clone size as missing; the rest say once, few, many or name a class of expanded clone.

few NA TRBV29-1 CSVDPPGRDLAADTQYF
many NA TRBV7-6 CASSLGSGVGQPQHF
NA NA TRBV7-9 CASSLGSGSSGNTIYF
many NA TRBV9 CASSARGWGTSYGYTF
few NA TRBV7-9 CASSPLTEGTGELFF
few NA TRBV14 CASSQVGKEKLFF
NA NA TRBV7-2 CASSSATYEQYF
many NA TRBV6-5 CASTNPNTEAFF
once NA TRBV25-1 CASSTAAINEKLFF
many NA TRBV6-6 CASSYSGRGSPLHF
few NA TRBV4-2 CASSQMNRDTGELFF
many TRBD1 TRBV10-3 CASSARDSSSGANVLTF
once TRBD2 TRBV25-1 CASSVAGGSGELFF
NA NA TRBV7-6 CASSLVSLGSSYEQYF